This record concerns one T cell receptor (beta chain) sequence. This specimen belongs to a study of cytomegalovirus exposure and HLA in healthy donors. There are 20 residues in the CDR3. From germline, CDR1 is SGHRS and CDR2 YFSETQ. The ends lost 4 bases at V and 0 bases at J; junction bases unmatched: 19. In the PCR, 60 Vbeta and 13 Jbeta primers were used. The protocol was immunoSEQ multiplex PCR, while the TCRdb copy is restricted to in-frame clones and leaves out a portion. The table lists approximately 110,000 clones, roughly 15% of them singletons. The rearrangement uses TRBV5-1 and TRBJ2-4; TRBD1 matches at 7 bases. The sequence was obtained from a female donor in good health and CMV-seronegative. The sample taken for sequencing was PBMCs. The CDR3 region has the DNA TGCGCCAGCAGCCCCCTGGACAGGAGACAGACGCCTCTAGCCAAAAACATTCAGTACTTC. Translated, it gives CASSPLDRRQTPLAKNIQYF.